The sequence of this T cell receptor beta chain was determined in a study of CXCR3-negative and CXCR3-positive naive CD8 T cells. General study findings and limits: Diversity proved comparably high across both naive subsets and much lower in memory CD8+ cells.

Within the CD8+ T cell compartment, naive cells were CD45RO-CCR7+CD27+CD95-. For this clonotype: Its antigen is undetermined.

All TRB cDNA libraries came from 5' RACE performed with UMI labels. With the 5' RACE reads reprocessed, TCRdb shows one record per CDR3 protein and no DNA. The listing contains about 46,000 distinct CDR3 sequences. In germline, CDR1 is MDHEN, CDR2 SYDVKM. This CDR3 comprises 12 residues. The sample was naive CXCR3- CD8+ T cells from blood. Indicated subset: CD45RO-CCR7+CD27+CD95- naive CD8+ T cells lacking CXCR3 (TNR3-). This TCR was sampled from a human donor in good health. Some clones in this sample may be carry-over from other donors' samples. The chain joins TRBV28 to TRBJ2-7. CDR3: CASSPYSYEQYF. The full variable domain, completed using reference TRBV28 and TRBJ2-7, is DVKVTQSSRYLVKRTGEKVFLECVQDMDHENMFWYRQDPGLGLRLIYFSYDVKMKEKGDIPEGYSVSREKKERFSLILESASTNQTSMYLCASSPYSYEQYFGPGTRLTVT.